This entry lists 14 T cell receptor beta chains sequenced from one sample in a study of blood T cells in healthy people across ages (dated by TCRdb to the mid-2010s). Receptors were amplified or captured by 5' RACE. Sequencing relied on an Illumina HiSeq 2500. The second PCR ran for about 7 to 11 cycles and used a J-beta primer mix along with a sample-barcoded 5' primer. TCRdb's own reprocessing of the public reads used fastp at Q25 and MiXCR and kept productive beta chains. Rows matching on CDR3 protein sequence are summarized as one entry with the most common DNA and genes. This sample is represented by about 1.8 million distinct CDR3 sequences; less than 50% of them were singletons. Over 2% of the sample rests with the top ten. Sequenced input: blood. Every receptor here comes from a woman in her thirties or forties in good health.

V usage is TRBV6-5 and J usage is TRBJ2-7; 9 positions agree with TRBD2. V shed 0 bases and J 1 base; nucleotides not matched to a gene: 7. The V gene's germline CDR1 is MNHEY and CDR2 SVGAGI. This CDR3 comprises 17 residues. CDR3 DNA: TGTGCCAGCAGTTACTCGTGGAGGCGGGGGGGGTCCTACGAGCAGTACTTC. Translated: CASSYSWRRGGSYEQYF.

This chain links TRBV29-1 with TRBJ2-1; the D gene is possibly TRBD1 (5 bases). Germline CDR1 and CDR2: SQVTM and ANQGSEA. Trimming shortened V by 4 bases and J by 8 bases, and 18 bases separated the two germline ends. The CDR3 covers 14 residues. CDR3 nucleotide sequence: TGCAGCGTTGTAGAGCAGGGAAGTGTCCATGAGCAGTTCTTC. It translates to CSVVEQGSVHEQFF.

This clonotype was detected only a few times. This chain joins TRBV29-1 and TRBJ2-3; D possibly corresponds to TRBD1 (5 bases). Germline CDR1 is SQVTM and CDR2 is ANQGSEA. Trimming removed 4 bases from V and 0 bases from J, with 11 bases in between. The CDR3 sequence is 14 residues long. The CDR3 sequence is CSVGHRLSTDTQYF. CDR3 nucleotide sequence: TGCAGCGTTGGGCACAGGTTAAGCACAGATACGCAGTATTTT.

The chain has TRBV28 and TRBJ1-1; 9 nucleotides match TRBD1. The CDR3 covers 16 residues. V gave up 6 bases and J gave up 5 bases; unmatched junction bases: 13. The V gene's germline CDR1 is MDHEN and CDR2 SYDVKM. Here the CDR3 reads CASSVPRDRVQTEAFF. As DNA, the CDR3 is TGTGCCAGCAGCGTCCCCCGGGACAGGGTGCAAACTGAAGCTTTCTTT.

This clonotype appeared once. The V gene is TRBV24-1, the J gene TRBJ2-2; TRBD2 agrees at 14 bases. Germline-derived CDR1 and CDR2 are KGHDR and SFDVKD. CDR3 size: 19 residues. V was clipped by 3 bases and J by 0 bases; unmatched bases: 5. In DNA, the CDR3 is TGTGCCACCAGTGATAATGGACTAGCGGGGGGTCCGAACACCGGGGAGCTGTTTTTT. It codes for CATSDNGLAGGPNTGELFF.

This clonotype was picked up a small number of times. This chain links TRBV6-5 with TRBJ2-5; either TRBD1 or TRBD2 may supply D (5 bases each). CDR1 MNHEY and CDR2 SVGAGI come from the germline V gene. The V and J ends lost 0 bases and 4 bases respectively, with 12 bases between them. This CDR3 contains 15 residues. CDR3 residues: CASSYSPGAPETQYF. The CDR3 DNA reads as TGTGCCAGCAGTTACTCTCCCGGGGCCCCAGAGACCCAGTACTTC.

V is TRBV12-3 or TRBV12-4 and J is TRBJ2-3; D possibly corresponds to TRBD1 (5 bases). This CDR3 has 13 residues. Trimming stripped 4 bases from V and 6 bases from J, with 11 bases between. In DNA form, the CDR3 reads TGTGCCAGCAGTTCCAGGGTGTGGGATACGCAGTATTTT. Its protein product is CASSSRVWDTQYF.

The chain links TRBV7-2 to TRBJ1-2; a possible D gene is TRBD1 (5 bases). Germline CDR1 is SGHTA and CDR2 is FQGNSA. The length of the CDR3 is 15 residues. V shed 5 bases and J shed 3 bases, with 16 bases lying between them. The DNA for the CDR3 is TGTGCCAGCAGCCCTAACGACAGACCATACTATGGCTACACCTTC. Translating it yields CASSPNDRPYYGYTF.

The V call is TRBV27, the J call TRBJ2-6; the D is unclear. In germline, CDR1 is MNHEY, CDR2 SMNVEV (reference sequence). V lost 5 bases to trimming and J lost 4 bases, with 18 bases between them. The CDR3 totals 17 residues. CDR3: CASSQTGPITGANVLTF. CDR3 bases: TGTGCCAGCAGTCAAACCGGGCCCATAACGGGGGCCAACGTCCTGACTTTC.

J is TRBJ2-5 and V is TRBV5-1, with D hard to call. CDR1 is SGHRS and CDR2 is YFSETQ in the germline V gene. Trimming took 4 bases from V and 4 from J, leaving 14 bases between them. The CDR3 loop spans 14 amino acids. CDR3 region: CASSHRMVGETQYF. The CDR3 bases are TGCGCCAGCAGCCACCGGATGGTCGGAGAGACCCAGTACTTC.

This chain joins TRBV9 and TRBJ2-1; 7 bases agree with TRBD2. The J call may be faulty, since TRBJ2-7 better matches the DNA end. This CDR3 region has 17 residues. Germline CDR1 SGDLS, CDR2 YYNGEE. CDR3 sequence: CASSVVPSGDSYNEQYF. CDR3 DNA: TGTGCCAGCAGCGTAGTGCCCAGCGGGGACTCCTACAATGAGCAGTACTTC.

V is TRBV20-1 and J is TRBJ2-4, with TRBD1 matching over 10 bases. The J call is uncertain, as TRBJ2-7 better fits the DNA end. Germline CDR1 and CDR2: DFQATT and SNEGSKA (reference sequence). The length of the CDR3 is 15 residues. CDR3 protein: CSASPGQGYGYEQYF. Written as DNA, the CDR3 is TGCAGTGCTAGTCCGGGACAGGGGTATGGCTACGAGCAGTACTTC.

CDR3 sequence reads: CASSSGTGGSDGYTF. In nucleotides, the CDR3 is TGTGCCAGCAGCTCGGGGACAGGGGGCAGTGATGGCTACACCTTC. The chain couples TRBV7-8 to TRBJ1-2, with 12 positions matching TRBD1. The CDR3 covers 15 residues. Germline V gives CDR1 SGHVS, CDR2 FQNEAQ. After removal of 4 bases from V and 6 bases from J, the junction contained 6 bases not matched to a gene.

The V gene is TRBV19, the J gene TRBJ2-5; no clear D. The V end lost 1 base, the J end lost 3 bases, and 6 bases lay between the germline ends. The CDR3 loop spans 13 amino acids. Per the germline V gene, CDR1 is LNHDA and CDR2 is SQIVND (reference sequence). CDR3 coding DNA: TGTGCCAGTAGTATAGGGCAGAAAGAGACCCAGTACTTC. This sequence encodes CASSIGQKETQYF.